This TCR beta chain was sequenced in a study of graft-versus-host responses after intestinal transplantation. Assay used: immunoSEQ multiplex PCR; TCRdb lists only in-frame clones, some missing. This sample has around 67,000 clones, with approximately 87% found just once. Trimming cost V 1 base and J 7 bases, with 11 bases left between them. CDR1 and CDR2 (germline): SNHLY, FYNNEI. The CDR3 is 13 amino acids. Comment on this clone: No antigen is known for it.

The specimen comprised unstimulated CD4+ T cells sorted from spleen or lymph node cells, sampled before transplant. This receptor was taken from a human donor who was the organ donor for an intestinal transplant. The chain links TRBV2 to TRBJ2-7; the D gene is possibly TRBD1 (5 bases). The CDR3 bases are TGTGCCAGCAGTGAAGGGCCTAGGACAGAGCAGTACGTC. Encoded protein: CASSEGPRTEQYV.